The text below deals with one TCR beta chain. Its antigen remains unknown. The sample is drawn from a study of cytomegalovirus exposure and HLA in healthy donors. Notes on the study in general: It was 150 to 200 TCR beta chains that were listed as cytomegalovirus-associated.

Each donor's status was that of a healthy bone marrow donor. Although they were nominally healthy when sampled, donors likely had unrecorded immune exposures. There are 16 residues in the CDR3. V lost 0 bases and J lost 8; bases outside the gene matches: 10. Germline loops: CDR1 SGHRS, CDR2 YFSETQ. It was with 60 Vbeta and 13 Jbeta primers that the PCR ran. The protocol was immunoSEQ multiplex PCR, while the TCRdb copy is restricted to in-frame clones and leaves out a portion. The table shows about 110,000 clones, with 74% occurring only once. The sample consisted of PBMCs. The chain uses TRBV5-1 and TRBJ1-4, with TRBD1 matching over 7 bases. This sequence originates from a man aged 25-45 years in good health and CMV-seropositive. The CDR3 protein is CASSLVGTALIEKLFF. CDR3 in DNA: TGCGCCAGCAGCTTGGTCGGGACAGCCCTAATCGAAAAACTGTTTTTT.